One and the same sample provided the 21 T cell receptor beta chains below, sequenced in a study of blood T cell repertoires in COVID-19. TCRdb's copy holds only in-frame clones and misses some; the assay was immunoSEQ multiplex PCR. Among about 130,000 clones, about 86% were seen once, and the ten largest hold about a sixth. Material: peripheral blood. The receptors here all came from a woman in her fifties or sixties with acute or convalescent COVID-19.

This clone was detected only a few times. The chain combines TRBV30 with TRBJ2-2, with a weak D call TRBD1 (6 bases). The CDR3 sequence is 13 residues long. CDR1 and CDR2 from the germline V gene are GTSNPN and SVGIG (reference sequence). The germline V and J ends were trimmed by 2 bases and 4 bases, with 8 bases remaining between them. DNA of the CDR3: TGTGCCTGGAGTAAACAGGGCACCGGGGAGCTGTTTTTT. Translated: CAWSKQGTGELFF.

CDR3 nucleotide sequence: TGTGCCAGCAGTCAGGGTTTAGGCGTGAGTTATACGCAGTATTTT. Translated: CASSQGLGVSYTQYF. V is TRBV6-5 and J is TRBJ2-3, with TRBD1 as a possible D gene (5 bases). The CDR3 has 15 amino acids. Germline V gene sequence: CDR1 MNHEY, CDR2 SVGAGI. Trimming took 5 bases from V and 7 from J, leaving 19 bases between them.

This chain connects TRBV6-2 or TRBV6-3 to TRBJ1-5; 9 bases align to TRBD1. The germline V gene has CDR1 MNHEY and CDR2 SVGEGT. The CDR3 has 18 amino acids. Losses at the gene ends were 3 bases for V and 3 bases for J; bases not matched to a gene: 12. This chain's CDR3 is CASSYTFPGQGPNQPQHF. The CDR3, as DNA: TGTGCCAGCAGTTATACGTTCCCGGGACAGGGACCCAATCAGCCCCAGCATTTT.

The chain links TRBV5-1 to TRBJ2-7; 8 bases are shared with TRBD1. This CDR3 region has 15 residues. Germline V gives CDR1 SGHRS, CDR2 YFSETQ. Trimming cost V 0 bases and J 3 bases; bases outside gene matches: 5. The chain's CDR3 is CASSLAPGQVYEQYF. CDR3 sequence (DNA): TGCGCCAGCAGCTTGGCTCCGGGACAGGTCTACGAGCAGTACTTC.

The V gene is TRBV3-1 (or the pseudogene TRBV3-2), the J gene TRBJ1-1; possibly TRBD1 for D (5 bases). Trimming pared 1 base from V and 1 base from J, leaving 7 bases between. Germline V gives CDR1 LGHDT, CDR2 YNNKEL (reference sequence). The CDR3 spans 14 residues. CDR3 region: CASSQAGQNTEAFF. DNA of the CDR3: TGTGCCAGCAGCCAAGCCGGACAGAACACTGAAGCTTTCTTT.

The chain couples TRBV27 to TRBJ2-1; no definite D call. Germline lookup yields CDR1 MNHEY and CDR2 SMNVEV (reference sequence). The CDR3 is made up of 13 amino acids. Trimming took 6 bases from V and 8 from J, leaving 14 bases between them. The CDR3 sequence is CASSSALADEQFF. CDR3 DNA: TGTGCCAGCAGCTCCGCCCTGGCCGATGAGCAGTTCTTC.

The genes are TRBV2 and TRBJ1-6; 11 nucleotides agree with TRBD1. From germline, CDR1 is SNHLY and CDR2 FYNNEI. The CDR3 covers 18 residues. V lost 5 bases, J lost 0 bases, and 6 bases stayed unmatched. DNA of the CDR3: TGTGCCAGCAGTACCGGGACAGGGGGAAGCTCCTATAATTCACCCCTCCACTTT. It codes for CASSTGTGGSSYNSPLHF.

The rearrangement uses TRBV10-3 and TRBJ1-5; 7 nucleotides line up with TRBD1. Germline values: CDR1 ENHRY, CDR2 SYGVKD. V trimming: 0 bases; J trimming: 0 bases; junction bases outside the gene matches: 11. The CDR3 is made up of 19 amino acids. CDR3 sequence reads: CAISESNRDRDHSNQPQHF. The CDR3 DNA reads as TGTGCCATCAGTGAGTCGAATAGGGACAGAGATCATAGCAATCAGCCCCAGCATTTT.

This rearrangement joins TRBV2 to TRBJ1-5; TRBD1 aligns across 7 bases. Trimming took 7 bases from V and 7 from J; bases not matched to a gene: 7. The CDR3 runs 13 residues. The germline V gene encodes CDR1 SNHLY and CDR2 FYNNEI. The CDR3 reads CASNRDRAQPQHF. The CDR3 nucleotides are TGTGCCAGCAACCGCGACAGGGCACAGCCCCAGCATTTT.

The J gene is TRBJ2-2, the V gene TRBV3-1 (or the pseudogene TRBV3-2); D remains unclear. This CDR3 spans 13 amino acids. V shed 4 bases and J shed 2 bases, with 5 bases lying between them. From germline, CDR1 is LGHDT and CDR2 YNNKEL (reference sequence). The CDR3 nucleotides are TGTGCCAGCAGCCTTAGTAACACCGGGGAGCTGTTTTTT. It translates to CASSLSNTGELFF.

The chain couples TRBV19 to TRBJ2-1, with 7 bases matching TRBD2. The J segment lost 1 base and the V segment lost 6 bases, leaving 6 bases of the junction unmatched. Germline-derived CDR1 and CDR2 are LNHDA and SQIVND (reference sequence). The CDR3 extends over 15 amino acids. The CDR3 protein is CASRPLAASYNEQFF. The CDR3 DNA reads TGTGCCAGTAGACCTCTAGCGGCGTCCTACAATGAGCAGTTCTTC.

The chain uses TRBV6-6 and TRBJ1-2, with D possibly TRBD1 on 6 matching bases. The CDR3 loop spans 13 amino acids. CDR1 and CDR2 from the germline V gene are MNHNY and SVGAGI (reference sequence). Deletions cut 4 bases from V and 5 bases from J, with 11 bases between. CDR3 sequence (DNA): TGTGCCAGCAGTTTTAGGACAGAGTATGGCTACACCTTC. Its protein is CASSFRTEYGYTF.

This sequence joins TRBV11-2 and TRBJ1-3; 8 nucleotides align to TRBD1. J was trimmed by 1 base and V by 6 bases; bases with no gene match: 5. Germline assignment: CDR1 SGHAT and CDR2 FQNNGV. CDR3 size: 15 residues. The DNA of the CDR3 is TGTGCCAGCAGTTGGACAGGGTCATCTGGAAACACCATATATTTT. Its protein is CASSWTGSSGNTIYF.

V is TRBV7-2 and J is TRBJ2-7; no clear D. In germline, CDR1 is SGHTA, CDR2 FQGNSA. The CDR3 loop spans 14 amino acids. The V and J ends lost 1 base and 1 base respectively, with 8 bases between them. CDR3 sequence: CASSLGRQSYEQYF. The CDR3 nucleotides are TGTGCCAGCAGCTTAGGGCGGCAGTCCTACGAGCAGTACTTC.

V usage is TRBV5-1 and J usage is TRBJ2-1; 9 bases map to TRBD2. Germline V gene sequence: CDR1 SGHRS, CDR2 YFSETQ. V trimming: 4 bases; J trimming: 2 bases; junction bases outside the gene matches: 7. The CDR3 sequence is 16 residues long. CDR3 protein: CASSPSLAGAYNEQFF. The CDR3 region has the DNA TGCGCCAGCAGCCCCTCGTTAGCGGGGGCCTACAATGAGCAGTTCTTC.

V and J are TRBV9 and TRBJ2-1, with D possibly being TRBD1 (7 bases). The ends were cut back, 0 bases at V and 4 bases at J, with 17 bases in the middle. Germline lookup yields CDR1 SGDLS and CDR2 YYNGEE. The CDR3 contains 17 residues. The CDR3 loop reads CASSVDAPGGPYNEQFF. CDR3 DNA sequence: TGTGCCAGCAGCGTAGACGCACCAGGGGGGCCTTACAATGAGCAGTTCTTC. The full variable domain, completed using reference TRBV9 and TRBJ2-1, is DSGVTQTPKHLITATGQRVTLRCSPRSGDLSVYWYQQSLDQGLQFLIQYYNGEERAKGNILERFSAQQFPDLHSELNLSSLELGDSALYFCASSVDAPGGPYNEQFFGPGTRLTVL.

This clone was picked up a small number of times. The gene calls are TRBV27 and TRBJ2-7, with TRBD1 matching over 9 bases. The J segment lost 2 bases and the V segment lost 3 bases, leaving 2 bases of the junction unmatched. Germline V gives CDR1 MNHEY, CDR2 SMNVEV (reference sequence). The CDR3 length is 14 residues. The CDR3 nucleotides are TGTGCCAGCAGTTTCGACAGGGGGGCCTACGAGCAGTACTTC. Translation: CASSFDRGAYEQYF.

The V call is TRBV11-2, the J call TRBJ2-1, with D possibly TRBD1 on 6 matching bases. The V end lost 1 base, the J end lost 8 bases, and 9 bases lay between the germline ends. The CDR3 is 13 amino acids. Per the germline V gene, CDR1 is SGHAT and CDR2 is FQNNGV. CDR3 coding DNA: TGTGCCAGCAGCTTAGCACAGGGCGATGAGCAGTTCTTC. Its protein is CASSLAQGDEQFF.

The chain combines TRBV11-2 with TRBJ2-7; possible D gene TRBD2, 5 bases. Germline CDR1 and CDR2: SGHAT and FQNNGV. The CDR3 contains 14 residues. V lost 5 bases and J 1 base, leaving 12 bases between the germline ends. The CDR3 DNA follows: TGTGCCAGCAGCCCGAGGGTAGGGTCCTACGAGCAGTACTTC. Its protein product is CASSPRVGSYEQYF.

This clone was recorded once. CDR3 loop: CASSDIGDREQYF. Here the CDR3 DNA reads TGTGCCAGCAGTGACATAGGGGATAGAGAGCAGTACTTC. The rearrangement links TRBV2 to TRBJ2-7; a weak D match, TRBD1 (5 bases). The CDR3 is 13 amino acids. Trimming removed 3 bases at V and 7 bases at J, with 13 bases between. Per the germline V gene, CDR1 is SNHLY and CDR2 is FYNNEI. The complete variable domain, with remaining parts taken from reference TRBV2 and TRBJ2-7, reads EPEVTQTPSHQVTQMGQEVILRCVPISNHLYFYWYRQILGQKVEFLVSFYNNEISEKSEIFDDQFSVERPDGSNFTLKIRSTKLEDSAMYFCASSDIGDREQYFGPGTRLTVT.

CDR3 sequence: CATSSRTAGGEKLFF. CDR3 DNA sequence: TGTGCCACCAGCTCCCGGACAGCCGGGGGGGAAAAACTGTTTTTT. V gene TRBV15 combines with J gene TRBJ1-4, with a weak D call TRBD1 (6 bases). Germline CDR1 and CDR2: LNHNV and YYDKDF (reference sequence). CDR3 length equals 15 residues. V was shortened by 5 bases and J by 8 bases, with 18 bases between the two germline ends.